One sample yielded the 24 T cell receptor beta chains listed below, sequenced in a study of T cell repertoires in cytomegalovirus infection. The antigens of these receptors remain unknown. TCRdb passed the reads through MiXCR, listing each CDR3 protein once. In the table there are 340,000 or so distinct CDR3 sequences, roughly 25% of which are singletons. The sequencing used cultured PBMCs, collected from culture after CMV antigen stimulation. The receptors shown here come from a human donor in good health (CMV status not recorded). Some clones in this sample may be carry-over from other donors' samples.

This clonotype was picked up a small number of times. V gene TRBV7-4 combines with J gene TRBJ2-3, with D perhaps being TRBD1 or TRBD2 (6 bases each). Germline V gene data show CDR1 as SGHVT and CDR2 as SQSDAQ. The CDR3 sequence is 18 residues long. With 5 bases removed from V and 3 bases from J, the gap between germline ends came to 24 bases. The DNA for the CDR3 is TGTGCCAGCAGCCCGGACAGCTTCGGCGGAGGGGGGACAGATACGCAGTATTTT. It specifies CASSPDSFGGGGTDTQYF. Variable domain in full (rest from reference TRBV7-4 and TRBJ2-3): GAGVSQSPRYKVAKRGRDVALRCDSISGHVTLYWYRQTLGQGSEVLTYSQSDAQRDKSGRPSGRFSAERPERSVSTLKIQRTEQGDSAVYLCASSPDSFGGGGTDTQYFGPGTRLTVL.

This clonotype was seen more than once but under ten times. The rearrangement joins TRBV11-2 to TRBJ1-1; D is unresolved. Trimming removed 0 bases at V and 9 bases at J, with 11 bases between. Looked up from germline, CDR1 is SGHAT and CDR2 is FQNNGV. This CDR3 contains 13 residues. The CDR3 spells CASSLDRQAQAFF. DNA of the CDR3: TGTGCCAGCAGCTTAGATCGGCAGGCTCAAGCTTTCTTT.

This clonotype was seen many times. As DNA, the CDR3 is TGTGCCAGCAGCGGATTACCGGGACAGGGGCGAGCCGAGCAGTACTTC. Its protein product is CASSGLPGQGRAEQYF. The chain couples TRBV5-6 to TRBJ2-7; TRBD1 matches at 10 bases. V was pared by 4 bases and J by 6 bases, with 13 bases of the junction left unmatched. CDR1 and CDR2 from the germline V gene are SGHDT and YYEEEE. The CDR3 runs to 16 residues.

This clonotype turned up a few times. The V gene is TRBV7-2, the J gene TRBJ1-4, with D uncertain. CDR1 and CDR2 (germline): SGHTA, FQGNSA. Trimming removed 1 base from V and 8 bases from J, with 14 bases in between. The CDR3 contains 15 residues. The CDR3 region has the DNA TGTGCCAGCAGCTTAGTAGTTCGGTCTGGCGAAAAACTGTTTTTT. The encoded protein is CASSLVVRSGEKLFF. The complete variable domain, with remaining parts taken from reference TRBV7-2 and TRBJ1-4, reads GAGVSQSPSNKVTEKGKDVELRCDPISGHTALYWYRQSLGQGLEFLIYFQGNSAPDKSGLPSDRFSAERTGGSVSTLTIQRTQQEDSAVYLCASSLVVRSGEKLFFGSGTQLSVL.

The V and J genes are TRBV10-3 and TRBJ2-1; D gene ambiguous. Germline-derived CDR1 and CDR2 are ENHRY and SYGVKD. The CDR3 is 12 residues long. V was clipped by 7 bases and J by 1 base, with 5 bases between them. The CDR3 loop reads CAIITSYNEQFF. The CDR3 DNA reads TGTGCCATCATAACTTCCTACAATGAGCAGTTCTTC.

The rearrangement links TRBV18 to TRBJ2-7; 11 bases line up with TRBD2. The V gene end was trimmed by 7 bases and the J gene end by 0 bases; junction bases not matched to a gene: 5. CDR1 KGHSH and CDR2 LQKENI come from the germline V gene. This CDR3 contains 15 residues. CDR3 bases: TGTGCCAGCTTTGGGACTAGCGGTAGCTCCTACGAGCAGTACTTC. Translated, it gives CASFGTSGSSYEQYF.

V and J are TRBV6-6 and TRBJ2-3; TRBD2 is a possible D gene (6 bases). CDR1 MNHNY and CDR2 SVGAGI come from the germline V gene (reference sequence). V gave up 0 bases and J gave up 11 bases, with 18 bases separating them. The CDR3 consists of 15 residues. CDR3 amino acids: CASSYSISTGTQQYF. The DNA of the CDR3 is TGTGCCAGCAGTTACTCGATATCTACCGGGACTCAGCAGTATTTT.

The J gene is TRBJ1-2, the V gene TRBV12-3 or TRBV12-4; D gene uncertain. V was clipped by 5 bases and J by 4 bases, with 11 bases between them. This CDR3 is built from 13 residues. CDR3 nucleotide sequence: TGTGCCAGCAGTCCCGAAAACCTCTATGGCTACACCTTC. Translating gives CASSPENLYGYTF.

This clonotype was found many times. V and J are TRBV10-1 and TRBJ2-1; possibly TRBD1 or TRBD2 for D (5 bases each). Germline CDR1 reads WNHNN; CDR2 reads SYGVQD (reference sequence). Trimming stripped 3 bases from V and 5 bases from J, with 14 bases between. The CDR3 spans 15 residues. This CDR3 is CASSDYALGDNEQFF. CDR3 nucleotide sequence: TGCGCCAGCAGTGATTACGCTCTGGGGGACAATGAGCAGTTCTTC.

The chain couples TRBV23-1 to TRBJ2-3; 7 bases match TRBD2. TRBV23-1 is an ORF, and what it does is uncertain. V trimming: 4 bases; J trimming: 3 bases; junction bases outside the gene matches: 13. CDR3 length equals 17 residues. The CDR3 here is CASSRPHTAGVTDTQYF. The DNA for the CDR3 is TGCGCCAGCAGTCGTCCCCATACGGCGGGGGTAACAGATACGCAGTATTTT.

The chain carries TRBV7-8 and TRBJ2-5, with TRBD1 matching over 7 bases. The junction had 5 bases not matched to a gene; V was cut back by 5 bases and J by 5 bases. Germline V gene sequence: CDR1 SGHVS, CDR2 FQNEAQ. The CDR3 runs 13 residues. The CDR3 region is CASSLDRVETQYF. The CDR3, as DNA: TGTGCCAGCAGCCTCGACAGGGTGGAGACCCAGTACTTC.

In this sample, this clonotype turned up a few times. The chain has TRBV29-1 and TRBJ2-7; 10 positions match TRBD2. Germline lookup yields CDR1 SQVTM and CDR2 ANQGSEA. J was trimmed by 2 bases and V by 5 bases; bases with no gene match: 6. The CDR3 loop spans 14 amino acids. CDR3 DNA: TGCAGCGTTTCCACTAGCGGGGTTACCTACGAGCAGTACTTC. This gives the protein CSVSTSGVTYEQYF.

This clonotype was detected ten times or more. The gene calls are TRBV7-2 and TRBJ1-6; 7 nucleotides line up with TRBD1. This CDR3 contains 15 residues. Per the germline V gene, CDR1 is SGHTA and CDR2 is FQGNSA. The trim removed 6 bases at V and 9 bases at J, leaving 11 bases unmatched. The DNA of the CDR3 is TGTGCCAGCAGTCCCCTGGAGGGGGCCCGTTCACCCCTCCACTTT. Its protein product is CASSPLEGARSPLHF.

This clonotype was seen repeatedly, ten times or more. The gene calls are TRBV7-2 and TRBJ2-7, with 10 bases matching TRBD1. V was pared by 5 bases and J by 2 bases, with 6 bases of the junction left unmatched. The CDR3 consists of 15 residues. Germline V lookup: CDR1 SGHTA, CDR2 FQGNSA. CDR3 region: CASSLRDRGAYEQYF. The CDR3 coding sequence is TGTGCCAGCAGCCTGCGGGACAGGGGCGCCTACGAGCAGTACTTC. The full variable domain, with the rest looked up from reference TRBV7-2 and TRBJ2-7, is GAGVSQSPSNKVTEKGKDVELRCDPISGHTALYWYRQSLGQGLEFLIYFQGNSAPDKSGLPSDRFSAERTGGSVSTLTIQRTQQEDSAVYLCASSLRDRGAYEQYFGPGTRLTVT.

This clonotype came up many times. The chain couples TRBV7-2 to TRBJ2-1; possibly TRBD2 for D (5 bases). The CDR3 runs to 12 residues. With 5 bases removed from V and 10 bases from J, the gap between germline ends came to 12 bases. Germline lookup yields CDR1 SGHTA and CDR2 FQGNSA. The CDR3 bases are TGTGCCAGCAGCCAACTAGTTTGGGAGCAGTTCTTC. It encodes CASSQLVWEQFF.

This clonotype has just a few counts. CDR3 nucleotide sequence: TGTGCCAGCAGTTCATGGGGGCGAGCGAACAATCAGCCCCAGCATTTT. This sequence encodes CASSSWGRANNQPQHF. The chain has TRBV28 and TRBJ1-5; D is possibly TRBD1 (6 bases). Between the trimmed V and J ends, which lost 4 bases and 3 bases, there was a span of 16 bases. Germline lookup yields CDR1 MDHEN and CDR2 SYDVKM. The length of the CDR3 is 16 residues.

This clonotype showed up just a few times. This chain joins TRBV5-6 and TRBJ1-2; the D is unclear. Deletions cut 2 bases from V and 7 bases from J, with 15 bases between. The CDR3 runs 14 residues. Germline CDR1 is SGHDT and CDR2 is YYEEEE. The CDR3 DNA follows: TGTGCCAGCAGCTTCCCAGCGGATTACTCTGGCTACACCTTC. It translates to CASSFPADYSGYTF.

The CDR3 sequence is CASSLGRETSPGYTF. The CDR3 region has the DNA TGTGCCAGCAGCTTGGGTAGAGAGACTTCTCCTGGCTACACCTTC. This chain joins TRBV5-4 and TRBJ1-2; no clear D gene. V was trimmed by 0 bases and J by 7 bases, leaving 16 bases between them. Germline CDR1 is SGHNT and CDR2 is YYREEE (reference sequence). The CDR3 spans 15 residues. The whole variable domain, filled in from reference TRBV5-4 and TRBJ1-2, reads ETGVTQSPTHLIKTRGQQVTLRCSSQSGHNTVSWYQQALGQGPQFIFQYYREEENGRGNFPPRFSGLQFPNYSSELNVNALELDDSALYLCASSLGRETSPGYTFGSGTRLTVV.

This clonotype was counted a few times. V and J are TRBV15 and TRBJ2-1, with 8 bases that match TRBD2. V lost 1 base to trimming and J lost 9 bases; unmatched junction nucleotides: 8. The CDR3 has 15 amino acids. CDR1 and CDR2 from the germline V gene are LNHNV and YYDKDF (reference sequence). CDR3 sequence (DNA): TGTGCCACCAGCAGAGCGTCGGGACTAGGTTTTGAGCAGTTCTTC. It codes for CATSRASGLGFEQFF.

V is TRBV28 and J is TRBJ2-4, with a tentative D call TRBD2 (5 bases). Germline CDR1 MDHEN, CDR2 SYDVKM. The V and J ends lost 7 bases and 2 bases respectively, with 15 bases between them. The length of the CDR3 is 15 residues. The chain's CDR3 is CASNLDGGSKNIQYF. The CDR3, as DNA: TGTGCCAGCAATTTGGACGGCGGGTCCAAAAACATTCAGTACTTC. Filled out from reference TRBV28 and TRBJ2-4, the complete variable domain reads DVKVTQSSRYLVKRTGEKVFLECVQDMDHENMFWYRQDPGLGLRLIYFSYDVKMKEKGDIPEGYSVSREKKERFSLILESASTNQTSMYLCASNLDGGSKNIQYFGAGTRLSVL.

The chain carries TRBV19 and TRBJ1-2, with 9 bases lining up with TRBD1. The CDR3 consists of 16 residues. Germline CDR1 reads LNHDA; CDR2 reads SQIVND (reference sequence). V lost 6 bases and J lost 7; bases outside the gene matches: 15. The CDR3 DNA reads TGTGCCAGTAGATTTACCAGACAGGGGGTTGTAAGTGGCTACACCTTC. It codes for CASRFTRQGVVSGYTF.

This clonotype was detected ten times or more. The chain uses TRBV7-2 and TRBJ2-7; 7 bases match TRBD1. V was clipped by 5 bases and J by 0 bases; unmatched bases: 4. Germline-derived CDR1 and CDR2 are SGHTA and FQGNSA. CDR3 length equals 14 residues. CDR3 sequence: CASSPGQSSYEQYV. CDR3 DNA: TGTGCCAGCAGCCCGGGACAGAGCTCCTACGAGCAGTACGTC.

V and J are TRBV7-3 and TRBJ2-2; TRBD2 aligns across 10 bases. V lost 2 bases, J lost 7 bases, and 1 base stayed unmatched. This CDR3 has 14 residues. Germline V lookup: CDR1 SGHTA, CDR2 FQGTGA. CDR3 DNA: TGTGCCAGCAGCTTATCTAGCGGGAGCGGGGAGCTGTTTTTT. This translates into CASSLSSGSGELFF.

The chain links TRBV29-1 to TRBJ1-5; TRBD1 is a possible D gene (6 bases). CDR1 is SQVTM and CDR2 is ANQGSEA in the germline V gene. CDR3 size: 13 residues. Deletions cut 3 bases from V and 6 bases from J, with 12 bases between. CDR3 DNA: TGCAGCGTTGAGGCAGGGGTTGGTCAGCCCCAGCATTTT. Its protein is CSVEAGVGQPQHF.